The rows below give T cell receptor beta chains drawn from one sample of a study of T cell responses to AZD1222 COVID-19 vaccine. Data came from immunoSEQ multiplex PCR; TCRdb stores just in-frame clones and leaves some out. The sample lists 90,000 to 140,000 clones, 85% to 90% occurring once. The sample consisted of peripheral blood, taken on day 0 of AZD1222 vaccination. The receptors were sampled from an adult in good health. Both conserved end residues are part of each CDR3. D genes are given only for firm matches. Rows may omit the clone size; those that give it use once, few, many or a size class.

size,J,V,D,DNA,CDR3
.,TRBJ1-5,TRBV24-1,.,TGTGCCACCAGTGCCGGACAGAATAGCAATCAGCCCCAGCATTTT,CATSAGQNSNQPQHF
.,TRBJ1-6,TRBV6-5,TRBD1,TGTGCCAGCAGACCTTGGACAGGGGTCTCACCCCTCCACTTT,CASRPWTGVSPLHF
once,TRBJ2-3,TRBV7-9,TRBD2,TGTGCCAGCAGCCGGACTAGCGGGCGCAGATCTAGCACAGATACGCAGTATTTT,CASSRTSGRRSSTDTQYF
.,TRBJ1-2,TRBV28,TRBD1,TGTGCCAGCAGTTTATCGGACAGGGCGGGAGGCTACACCTTC,CASSLSDRAGGYTF
.,TRBJ2-2,TRBV2,.,TGTGCCAGCAGTGCCGGGACTCCCAACACCGGGGAGCTGTTTTTT,CASSAGTPNTGELFF
.,TRBJ1-2,TRBV12-3/TRBV12-4,TRBD1,TGTGCCAGCAGTTTAGGGACAGGGGGTGGCTACACCTTC,CASSLGTGGGYTF
.,TRBJ2-1,TRBV24-1,TRBD2,TGTGCCACCAGTGATTATCCTAGCGGGAGGGACAATGAGCAGTTCTTC,CATSDYPSGRDNEQFF
.,TRBJ1-5,TRBV10-2,.,TGCGCCAGCAGTGCAGGGTTCAGGCAGCCCCAGCATTTT,CASSAGFRQPQHF
.,TRBJ2-2,TRBV7-2,TRBD2,TGTGCCAGCAGCTTAGGGGGACTAGCGGGGGTAGCCGGGGAGCTGTTTTTT,CASSLGGLAGVAGELFF
once,TRBJ2-7,TRBV19,.,TGTGCCAGTAGTTTTACAGGGTCTATCTACGAGCAGTACTTC,CASSFTGSIYEQYF
.,TRBJ2-3,TRBV4-3,.,TGCGCCAGCAGCCAGGAGCTAGCAACAGATACGCAGTATTTT,CASSQELATDTQYF
.,TRBJ2-7,TRBV5-1,TRBD2,TGCGCCAGCAGCTCTGGACTAGCGGGAGACGAGCAGTACTTC,CASSSGLAGDEQYF
.,TRBJ1-1,TRBV27,TRBD1,TGTGCCAGCAGTTTAACGGGACAGGGGCCGAACACTGAAGCTTTCTTT,CASSLTGQGPNTEAFF
.,TRBJ2-7,TRBV11-2,TRBD2,TGTGCCAGCAGCCCAGGACTGACTAGCGGGGGACGATACGAGCAGTACTTC,CASSPGLTSGGRYEQYF
.,TRBJ1-4,TRBV9,.,TGTGCCAGCAGCGTCTATCCAGGGGAAGGCCGAGAAAAACTGTTTTTT,CASSVYPGEGREKLFF
.,TRBJ1-4,TRBV2,.,TGTGCCAGCTTCTCTATAACTAATGAAAAACTGTTTTTT,CASFSITNEKLFF
.,TRBJ1-6,TRBV5-5,.,TGTGCCAGCAGCTTGCGGGGGGGTAATTCACCCCTCCACTTT,CASSLRGGNSPLHF
.,TRBJ2-1,TRBV7-2,.,TGTGCCAGCAGCTTAGTATCAGGGGCGCGTTACAATGAGCAGTTCTTC,CASSLVSGARYNEQFF
.,TRBJ2-2,TRBV11-2,TRBD1,TGTGCCAGCAGGACGATTAGAGACAGGGGTATCGCCGGGGAGCTGTTTTTT,CASRTIRDRGIAGELFF